These 3 T cell receptor beta chains share one sample of origin, sequenced in a study of cytomegalovirus exposure and HLA in healthy donors. Sequencing used immunoSEQ multiplex PCR; TCRdb keeps in-frame clones, though not all of them. The sample has roughly 180,000 clones; 86% are singletons. The sequencing input was PBMCs. Receptors originate from a man aged 30 to 45 in good health and CMV-seropositive.

The rearrangement links TRBV27 to TRBJ2-1, with TRBD1 as a possible D gene (5 bases). The CDR3 sequence is 13 residues long. The germline V and J ends were trimmed by 7 bases and 8 bases, with 15 bases remaining between them. Germline values: CDR1 MNHEY, CDR2 SMNVEV (reference sequence). CDR3: CASKGLVDHEQFF. The CDR3 DNA reads TGTGCCAGCAAGGGGTTGGTGGACCATGAGCAGTTCTTC.

The rearrangement uses TRBV19 and TRBJ1-1; D is uncertain. Germline values: CDR1 LNHDA, CDR2 SQIVND (reference sequence). The CDR3 extends over 12 amino acids. Trimming pared 10 bases from V and 6 bases from J, leaving 15 bases between. The CDR3 protein is CATTSLGPEAFF. DNA for the CDR3: TGTGCCACCACTTCTCTAGGCCCTGAAGCTTTCTTT.

The rearrangement joins TRBV9 to TRBJ1-2; TRBD1 aligns across 8 bases. The V segment lost 0 bases and the J segment 3 bases; nucleotides outside the gene matches: 7. The CDR3 totals 16 residues. Germline lookup yields CDR1 SGDLS and CDR2 YYNGEE. CDR3 bases: TGTGCCAGCAGCGTAGCGACAGGGGAGGGTGACTATGGCTACACCTTC. Translating it yields CASSVATGEGDYGYTF.